The T cell receptor (beta chain) described here comes from a study of T cells in Graves' hyperthyroidism and ophthalmopathy. The overall study: At initial diagnosis, before any treatment had begun, peripheral blood was obtained.

Remarks on this clonotype: Its antigen remains unidentified.

Trimming cost V 8 bases and J 7 bases, with 17 bases left between them. The CDR3 sequence is 14 residues long. PBMCs were obtained from 9.5 to 10 ml fresh peripheral blood. Using RNA transcripts as the source, TCR beta CDR3 regions were amplified. HTBI primers were used for first-round RT-PCR of the TCR CDR3. Each CDR3 protein is one row after TCRdb ran MiXCR on the multiplex PCR reads. This sample has approximately 530,000 distinct CDR3 sequences, with roughly a sixth found just once. Findings of the study overall: Blood held most thyroid clonotypes expanded above 0.001 frequency.

Sequenced: blood. The chain uses TRBV12-3 or TRBV12-4 and TRBJ1-4, with D unclear. This TCR derives from a woman between 18 and 30 years old with Graves' hyperthyroidism. CDR3 coding DNA: TGTGCCAGCTCCCTCGGTCGGATTACTGAAAAACTGTTTTTT. Translation gives CASSLGRITEKLFF.